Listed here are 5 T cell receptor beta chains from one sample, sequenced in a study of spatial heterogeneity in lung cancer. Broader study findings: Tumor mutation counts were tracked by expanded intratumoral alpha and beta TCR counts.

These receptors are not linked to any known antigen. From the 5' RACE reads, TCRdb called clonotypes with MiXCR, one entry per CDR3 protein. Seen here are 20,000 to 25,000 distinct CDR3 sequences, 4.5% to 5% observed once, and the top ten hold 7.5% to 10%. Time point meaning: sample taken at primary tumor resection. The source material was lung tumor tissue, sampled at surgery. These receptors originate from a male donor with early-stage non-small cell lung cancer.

The CDR3 DNA reads as TGTGCCACCAGTGATTTGCCCGAGACAGGGAAGTCCTACAATGAGCAGTTCTTC. It encodes CATSDLPETGKSYNEQFF. The genes are TRBV24-1 and TRBJ2-1, with TRBD1 matching over 7 bases. The germline CDR1 and CDR2 sequences are KGHDR and SFDVKD. This CDR3 spans 18 amino acids. Unmatched junction bases numbered 8, after V lost 0 bases and J lost 1 base.

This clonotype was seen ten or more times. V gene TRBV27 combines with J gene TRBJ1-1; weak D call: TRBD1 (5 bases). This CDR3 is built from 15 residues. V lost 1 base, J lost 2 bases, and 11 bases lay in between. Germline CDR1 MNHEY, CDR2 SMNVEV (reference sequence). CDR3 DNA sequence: TGTGCCAGCAGTTTATTGGGGGGTATCAACACTGAAGCTTTCTTT. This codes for CASSLLGGINTEAFF.

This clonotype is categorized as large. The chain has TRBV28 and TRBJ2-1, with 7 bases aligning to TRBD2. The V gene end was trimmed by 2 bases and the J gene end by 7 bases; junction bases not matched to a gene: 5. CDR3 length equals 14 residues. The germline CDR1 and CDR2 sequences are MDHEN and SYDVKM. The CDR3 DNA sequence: TGTGCCAGCAGTTTAGCGGGAGTGAGGAATGAGCAGTTCTTC. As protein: CASSLAGVRNEQFF.

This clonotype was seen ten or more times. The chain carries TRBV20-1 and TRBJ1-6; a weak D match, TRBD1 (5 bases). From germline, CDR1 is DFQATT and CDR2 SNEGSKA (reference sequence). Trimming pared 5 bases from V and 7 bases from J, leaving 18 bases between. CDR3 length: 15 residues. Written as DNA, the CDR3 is TGCAGTGCTGGCACCCGGGACTTCCCGAATTCACCCCTCCACTTT. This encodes CSAGTRDFPNSPLHF.

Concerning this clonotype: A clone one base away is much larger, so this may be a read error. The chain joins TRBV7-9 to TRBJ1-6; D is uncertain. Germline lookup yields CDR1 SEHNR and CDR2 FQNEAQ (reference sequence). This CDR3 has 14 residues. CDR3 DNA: TGTGCCAGCAGCTTAGCAGAGAATAATTCACCCCCCCACTTT. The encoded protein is CASSLAENNSPPHF. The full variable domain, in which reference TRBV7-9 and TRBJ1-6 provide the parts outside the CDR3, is DTGVSQNPRHKITKRGQNVTFRCDPISEHNRLYWYRQTLGQGPEFLTYFQNEAQLEKSRLLSDRFSAERPKGSFSTLEIQRTEQGDSAMYLCASSLAENNSPPHFGNGTRLTVT.